A single sample is the source of the 7 T cell receptor beta chains below, sequenced in a study of a mutant IDH1 vaccine in newly diagnosed glioma (dated by TCRdb to about 2021). Libraries came from the immunoSEQ multiplex PCR assay. TCRdb limited this immuneACCESS table to in-frame rearrangements with V and J called. A share of clones is missing; checked studies link under half to unresolved V genes, and the rest is unexplained. This sample is represented by tens of thousands of clones; about 75% of them were singletons. Clones ranked in the top ten supply 5.3% of the sample. The sample's time point label, in plain terms: week 23, last vaccination. A 20-mer mutant IDH1 peptide at 300 micrograms in Montanide made up each vaccine dose, which was injected subcutaneously together with topical imiquimod. These receptors' targets are unknown. Sequenced here: PBMCs, sampled from a glioma patient whose treatment included an IDH1 peptide vaccine. The receptors were sampled from a man aged 45 to 65 with glioma.

The CDR3 loop reads CASSRSATANTEAFF. Written as DNA, the CDR3 is TGCGCCAGCAGCCGCTCAGCCACAGCGAACACTGAAGCTTTCTTT. The gene calls are TRBV4-1 and TRBJ1-1, with D hard to call. The CDR3 is 15 amino acids. CDR1 MGHRA and CDR2 YSYEKL come from the germline V gene. V shed 4 bases and J shed 1 base, with 13 bases lying between them.

V usage is TRBV29-1 and J usage is TRBJ1-2, with D possibly matching TRBD1 (5 bases). V was trimmed by 7 bases and J by 3 bases, leaving 6 bases between them. The V gene's germline CDR1 is SQVTM and CDR2 ANQGSEA. This CDR3 is 10 amino acids long. The CDR3 region has the DNA TGCAGCGCGGGGGACTATGGCTACACCTTC. This sequence encodes CSAGDYGYTF. Drawing the rest from reference TRBV29-1 and TRBJ1-2, the complete variable domain is SAVISQKPSRDICQRGTSLTIQCQVDSQVTMMFWYRQQPGQSLTLIATANQGSEATYESGFVIDKFPISRPNLTFSTLTVSNMSPEDSSIYLCSAGDYGYTFGSGTRLTVV.

The rearrangement joins TRBV5-1 to TRBJ2-2; no clear D gene. Germline V gives CDR1 SGHRS, CDR2 YFSETQ. The germline V and J ends were trimmed by 3 bases and 5 bases, with 14 bases remaining between them. This CDR3 has 15 residues. CDR3 in DNA: TGCGCCAGCAGCTCTACTAATAAAGGTACCGGGGAGCTGTTTTTT. Its protein product is CASSSTNKGTGELFF.

The chain recombines TRBV7-2 with TRBJ2-2; D is undetermined. The germline CDR1 and CDR2 sequences are SGHTA and FQGNSA. The CDR3 spans 14 residues. Trimming cost V 4 bases and J 5 bases, with 11 bases left between them. The CDR3 region is CASSYTPRTGELFF. CDR3 DNA: TGTGCCAGCAGCTACACCCCCAGAACCGGGGAGCTGTTTTTT.

This chain links TRBV4-2 with TRBJ2-1, with unresolved D. V dropped 0 bases and J dropped 6 bases, with 9 bases sitting between them. The CDR3 covers 14 residues. Germline CDR1 reads LGHNA; CDR2 reads YNFKEQ. The CDR3 sequence is CASSQDGSINEQFF. As DNA, the CDR3 is TGTGCCAGCAGCCAAGATGGATCGATCAATGAGCAGTTCTTC.

This clone has a handful of counts. This CDR3 reads CASSLGDRGKFYGYTF. CDR3 sequence (DNA): TGTGCCAGCAGCTTAGGGGACAGGGGCAAGTTCTATGGCTACACCTTC. This chain connects TRBV7-8 to TRBJ1-2; 10 nucleotides agree with TRBD1. The CDR3 is made up of 16 amino acids. Germline trimming cut 1 base from V and 4 bases from J; bases unmatched to any gene: 6. Germline lookup yields CDR1 SGHVS and CDR2 FQNEAQ.

The chain joins TRBV9 to TRBJ2-2; D perhaps matches TRBD2 (6 bases). The germline V gene has CDR1 SGDLS and CDR2 YYNGEE. The CDR3 loop spans 13 amino acids. With 6 bases removed from V and 0 bases from J, the gap between germline ends came to 6 bases. CDR3 nucleotides: TGTGCCAGCACTAGCGCGAACACCGGGGAGCTGTTTTTT. Protein sequence: CASTSANTGELFF.